Described below is a single TCR beta chain sequence and its context. The antigen remains undetermined. Germline V gene data show CDR1 as DFQATT and CDR2 as SNEGSKA (reference sequence). The trim removed 8 bases at V and 15 bases at J, leaving 12 bases unmatched. The CDR3 runs to 13 residues. Amplification of TCR beta CDR3 regions was performed using RNA transcripts as template. RT-PCR in the first round (using the HTBI primer set) targeted the TCR CDR3. TCRdb called the multiplex PCR reads again in MiXCR, with one record for every CDR3 protein. In the table there are over 400,000 distinct CDR3 sequences, under 25% of which are singletons. This specimen belongs to a study of T cells in Graves' hyperthyroidism and ophthalmopathy. Study information: It was at initial diagnosis, before any treatment, that peripheral blood was collected. General observations from the study: Blood also carried most thyroid clonotypes expanded above 0.001.

The study left out patients who had uncontrolled infection, other autoimmune disease, pregnancy or lactation. 9 to 10 ml fresh peripheral blood yielded the PBMCs. This receptor was identified in a woman between 65 and 79 years old with Graves' ophthalmopathy. V gene TRBV20-1 combines with J gene TRBJ2-1; 14 nucleotides line up with TRBD2. The sample taken for sequencing was blood. DNA for the CDR3: TGCAGTCCCACAGGGACTAGCGGGAGACAGACGTTCTTC. Protein product: CSPTGTSGRQTFF.